This TCR beta chain was sequenced in a study of cytomegalovirus exposure and HLA in healthy donors. PCR employed 60 Vbeta and 13 Jbeta primers. Produced via immunoSEQ multiplex PCR; TCRdb's table is partial and in-frame only. Altogether about 94,000 clones are present, 81% being singletons, with the ten largest covering 10% to 13%. Germline loops: CDR1 KGHSH, CDR2 LQKENI. This CDR3 contains 16 residues. V lost 4 bases, J lost 9 bases, and 12 bases stayed unmatched. This receptor was obtained from a human donor in good health. This rearrangement joins TRBV18 to TRBJ2-1, with TRBD2 identical over 10 bases. Specimen: PBMCs. CDR3 in amino acids: CASSRGGSGGALEQFF. DNA for the CDR3: TGTGCCAGCTCACGCGGAGGAAGCGGGGGGGCTCTTGAGCAGTTCTTC.